The clone carrying this T cell receptor beta chain was found many times. MiXCR, run by TCRdb on the RT-PCR reads, gives a single entry per CDR3 protein. This table holds approximately 410,000 distinct CDR3 sequences, around 15% found once. This sample is part of a study of patients and donors after allogeneic stem cell transplantation. There are 12 residues in the CDR3. Germline V gene data show CDR1 as KGHSH and CDR2 as LQKENI. Trimming left V 2 bases short and J 5 bases short, with 7 bases between. The sequenced sample consisted of blood, either unsorted or a sorted T cell fraction (not recorded which). V usage is TRBV18 and J usage is TRBJ2-7; D is ambiguous. The receptor was derived from a human donor who was either an allogeneic HSCT recipient or a stem cell or donor lymphocyte infusion donor (not recorded which). It is not recorded whose cells these are; they may come from a transplant donor. CDR3 DNA: TGTGCCAGCTCACCAGAAGGGAACGAGCAGTACTTC. Translating gives CASSPEGNEQYF. Supplemented by reference TRBV18 and TRBJ2-7, the full variable domain reads NAGVMQNPRHLVRRRGQEARLRCSPMKGHSHVYWYRQLPEEGLKFMVYLQKENIIDESGMPKERFSAEFPKEGPSILRIQQVVRGDSAAYFCASSPEGNEQYFGPGTRLTVT.